The source of this T cell receptor (beta chain) is a study of esophageal squamous cell carcinoma under preoperative chemotherapy. Overall study context: Both tumor-infiltrating lymphocytes and peripheral blood T cells had their TCR repertoires profiled. Study-level results: Peripheral T cells showed a significant TCR diversity increase after chemotherapy, unlike tumor-infiltrating lymphocytes. Abundant clones tended to shrink rather than expand after paclitaxel-nedaplatin.

The sample's time point: before preoperative PTX-NDP chemotherapy. Patients received paclitaxel-nedaplatin as preoperative chemotherapy before surgery. This clonotype turned up a few times. Its antigen is undetermined. TCRdb called the PCR reads again in MiXCR, with one record for every CDR3 protein. Here the sample spans about 16,000 distinct CDR3 sequences, 48% being singletons. This clonotype was sampled from a human donor with esophageal squamous cell carcinoma. The donor label of this sample is uncertain. Collection took place from a patient given preoperative chemotherapy.

CDR3 in amino acids: CASSLAGGLNEQFF. The CDR3 nucleotides are TGTGCCAGCAGCTTAGCGGGGGGGCTCAATGAGCAGTTCTTC. The rearrangement uses TRBV7-8 and TRBJ2-1; D possibly corresponds to TRBD2 (7 bases). The V gene lost 0 bases and the J gene lost 6 bases, with 9 bases spanning the gap. Germline V lookup: CDR1 SGHVS, CDR2 FQNEAQ. The CDR3 extends over 14 amino acids.